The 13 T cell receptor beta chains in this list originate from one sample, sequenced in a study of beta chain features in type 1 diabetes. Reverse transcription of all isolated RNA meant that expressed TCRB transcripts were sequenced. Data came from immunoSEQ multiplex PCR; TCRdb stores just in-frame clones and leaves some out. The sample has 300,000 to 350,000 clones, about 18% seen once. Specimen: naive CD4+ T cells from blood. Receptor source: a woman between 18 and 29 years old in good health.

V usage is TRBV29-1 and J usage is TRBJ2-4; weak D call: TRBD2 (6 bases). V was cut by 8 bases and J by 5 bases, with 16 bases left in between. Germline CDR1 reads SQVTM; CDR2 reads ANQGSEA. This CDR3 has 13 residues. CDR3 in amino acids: CSYSTSQENIQYF. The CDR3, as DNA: TGCAGCTATTCCACTAGCCAGGAAAACATTCAGTACTTC.

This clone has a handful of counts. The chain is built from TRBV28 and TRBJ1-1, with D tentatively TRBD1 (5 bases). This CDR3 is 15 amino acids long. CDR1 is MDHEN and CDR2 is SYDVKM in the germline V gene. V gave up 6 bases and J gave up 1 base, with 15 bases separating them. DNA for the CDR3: TGTGCCAGCAGCTTGGGAGGGGTTCGGAACACTGAAGCTTTCTTT. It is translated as CASSLGGVRNTEAFF.

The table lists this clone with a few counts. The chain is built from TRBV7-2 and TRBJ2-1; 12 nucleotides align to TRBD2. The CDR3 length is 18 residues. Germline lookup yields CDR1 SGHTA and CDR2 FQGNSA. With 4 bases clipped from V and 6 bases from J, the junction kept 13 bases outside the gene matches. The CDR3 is CASSSTRTLAGGPNEQFF. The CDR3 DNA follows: TGTGCCAGCAGCTCTACCCGTACCCTAGCGGGGGGGCCCAATGAGCAGTTCTTC.

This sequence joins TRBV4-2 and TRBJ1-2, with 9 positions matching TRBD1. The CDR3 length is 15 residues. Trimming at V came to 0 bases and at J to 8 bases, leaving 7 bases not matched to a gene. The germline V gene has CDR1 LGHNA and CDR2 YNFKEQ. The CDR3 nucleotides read TGTGCCAGCAGCCAAGAATCCCGGACAGGGGAAGGCTACACCTTC. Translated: CASSQESRTGEGYTF.

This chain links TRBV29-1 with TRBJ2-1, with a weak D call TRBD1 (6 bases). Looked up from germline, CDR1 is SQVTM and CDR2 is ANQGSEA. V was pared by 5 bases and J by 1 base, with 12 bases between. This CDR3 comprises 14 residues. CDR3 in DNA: TGCAGCGTTCGCCTCAGGGGTTCCTACAATGAGCAGTTCTTC. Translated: CSVRLRGSYNEQFF.

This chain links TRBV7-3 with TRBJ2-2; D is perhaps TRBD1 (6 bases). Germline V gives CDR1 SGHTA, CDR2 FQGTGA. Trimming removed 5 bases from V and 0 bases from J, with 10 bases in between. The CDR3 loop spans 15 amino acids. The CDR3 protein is CASSHRAPNTGELFF. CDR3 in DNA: TGTGCCAGCAGCCACAGGGCGCCGAACACCGGGGAGCTGTTTTTT.

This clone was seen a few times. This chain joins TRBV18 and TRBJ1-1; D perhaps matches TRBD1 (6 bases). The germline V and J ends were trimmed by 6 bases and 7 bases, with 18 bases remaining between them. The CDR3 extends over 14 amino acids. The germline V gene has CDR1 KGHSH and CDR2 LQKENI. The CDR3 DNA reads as TGTGCCAGCTCGCAACAGGGAGATGGCGGTGAAGCTTTCTTT. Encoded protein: CASSQQGDGGEAFF.

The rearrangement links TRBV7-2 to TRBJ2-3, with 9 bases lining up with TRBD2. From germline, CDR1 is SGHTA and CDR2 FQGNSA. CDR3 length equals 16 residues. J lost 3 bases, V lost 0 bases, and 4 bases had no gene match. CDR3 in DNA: TGTGCCAGCAGCTTAGCTGGCGGGGGGGGAACAGATACGCAGTATTTT. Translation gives CASSLAGGGGTDTQYF.

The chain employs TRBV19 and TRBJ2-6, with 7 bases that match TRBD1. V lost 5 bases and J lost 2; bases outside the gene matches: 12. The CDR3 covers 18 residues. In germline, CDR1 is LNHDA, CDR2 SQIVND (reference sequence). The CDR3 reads CASSLDPGTVAGANVLTF. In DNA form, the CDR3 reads TGTGCCAGTAGTCTCGATCCCGGGACAGTGGCTGGGGCCAACGTCCTGACTTTC.

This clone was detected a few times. In DNA, the CDR3 is TGTGCCAGCAGCCAGGACAGGGTTCAGCCCCAGCATTTT. It specifies CASSQDRVQPQHF. This chain uses TRBV5-4 with TRBJ1-5; 8 bases align to TRBD1. The V segment lost 4 bases and the J segment 6 bases; nucleotides outside the gene matches: 3. Germline CDR1 and CDR2: SGHNT and YYREEE (reference sequence). This CDR3 has 13 amino acids.

The CDR3 region is CASSLTRNTEAFF. In nucleotides, the CDR3 is TGTGCCAGCAGCTTAACCAGGAACACTGAAGCTTTCTTT. The V gene is TRBV11-2, the J gene TRBJ1-1; D call uncertain. This CDR3 has 13 amino acids. Germline values: CDR1 SGHAT, CDR2 FQNNGV. V was cut by 2 bases and J by 1 base, with 5 bases left in between.

The CDR3 loop reads CASSLVGTGNEQFF. Written as DNA, the CDR3 is TGCGCCAGCAGCCTGGTTGGGACTGGTAATGAGCAGTTCTTC. The chain combines TRBV5-1 with TRBJ2-1, with D possibly TRBD2 on 6 matching bases. CDR1 and CDR2 from the germline V gene are SGHRS and YFSETQ. The CDR3 covers 14 residues. V was clipped by 4 bases and J by 7 bases, with 15 bases between them.

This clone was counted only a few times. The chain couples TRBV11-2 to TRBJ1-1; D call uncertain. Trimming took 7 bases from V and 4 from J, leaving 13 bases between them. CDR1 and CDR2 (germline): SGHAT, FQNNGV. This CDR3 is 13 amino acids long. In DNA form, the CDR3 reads TGTGCCAGCATTCCCATAGTGGTCACTGAAGCTTTCTTT. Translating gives CASIPIVVTEAFF.